These T cell receptor beta chains were read from a single sample in a study of blood T cell repertoires in COVID-19. The assay was immunoSEQ multiplex PCR, and TCRdb's table has in-frame clones only and misses some. The repertoire holds some 260,000 clones, roughly 88% seen once, with about 0.7% in the top ten. The specimen sequenced was peripheral blood. Receptor source: a human donor in a cohort sampled during active COVID-19. Each CDR3 is given with its conserved first and last residue. A D gene is named only where the DNA matches it firmly. Clone size, where shown, is once, few, many, or a class for clones that have expanded.

TRBV2	TRBJ1-5	-	TRBD1	CASNRDRSSQPQHF	TGTGCCAGCAATAGGGACAGGTCGAGTCAGCCCCAGCATTTT
TRBV11-3	TRBJ2-2	once	-	CASSRYGSSNTGELFF	TGTGCCAGCAGCCGCTACGGGTCTTCGAACACCGGGGAGCTGTTTTTT
TRBV6-5	TRBJ2-7	-	TRBD2	CASTSMASGTYEQYF	TGTGCCAGCACCTCCATGGCTAGCGGGACCTACGAGCAGTACTTC
TRBV11-3	TRBJ2-3	-	-	CASSLTRVDTQYF	TGTGCCAGCAGCCTAACTAGGGTTGATACGCAGTATTTT
TRBV18	TRBJ1-4	-	-	CASSPARGTTHEKLFF	TGTGCCAGCTCGCCTGCTCGGGGGACTACCCATGAAAAACTGTTTTTT
TRBV6-2/TRBV6-3	TRBJ2-1	-	TRBD2	CASSYSTSGYNEQFF	TGTGCCAGCAGTTACTCCACTAGCGGCTACAATGAGCAGTTCTTC
TRBV28	TRBJ2-7	few	TRBD2	CASSGTSGITRHYEQYF	TGTGCCAGCAGTGGGACTAGCGGGATTACCCGCCACTACGAGCAGTACTTC
TRBV24-1	TRBJ2-3	-	-	CATSDLDGGRDTDTQYF	TGTGCCACCAGTGATTTAGACGGGGGGCGCGACACAGATACGCAGTATTTT
TRBV7-2	TRBJ2-1	-	TRBD2	CALGLEAAEQFF	TGTGCCTTGGGACTAGAAGCCGCTGAGCAGTTCTTC
TRBV28	TRBJ1-1	-	TRBD1	CASRDRDPKNTEAFF	TGTGCCAGCAGGGACAGGGACCCGAAGAACACTGAAGCTTTCTTT
TRBV10-1	TRBJ2-7	-	-	CASSESQQGWEQYF	TGCGCCAGCAGTGAGTCACAACAGGGATGGGAGCAGTACTTC
TRBV11-2	TRBJ2-7	-	TRBD2	CASSPGLARTYEQYF	TGTGCCAGCAGCCCCGGACTAGCGAGAACCTACGAGCAGTACTTC
TRBV19	TRBJ2-1	-	-	CASSPNLLGQFF	TGTGCCAGTAGTCCGAATCTCCTCGGGCAGTTCTTC
TRBV6-2/TRBV6-3	TRBJ1-5	-	TRBD1	CASSYSTGTATYSNQPQHF	TGTGCCAGCAGTTACTCGACCGGGACAGCGACATATAGCAATCAGCCCCAGCATTTT